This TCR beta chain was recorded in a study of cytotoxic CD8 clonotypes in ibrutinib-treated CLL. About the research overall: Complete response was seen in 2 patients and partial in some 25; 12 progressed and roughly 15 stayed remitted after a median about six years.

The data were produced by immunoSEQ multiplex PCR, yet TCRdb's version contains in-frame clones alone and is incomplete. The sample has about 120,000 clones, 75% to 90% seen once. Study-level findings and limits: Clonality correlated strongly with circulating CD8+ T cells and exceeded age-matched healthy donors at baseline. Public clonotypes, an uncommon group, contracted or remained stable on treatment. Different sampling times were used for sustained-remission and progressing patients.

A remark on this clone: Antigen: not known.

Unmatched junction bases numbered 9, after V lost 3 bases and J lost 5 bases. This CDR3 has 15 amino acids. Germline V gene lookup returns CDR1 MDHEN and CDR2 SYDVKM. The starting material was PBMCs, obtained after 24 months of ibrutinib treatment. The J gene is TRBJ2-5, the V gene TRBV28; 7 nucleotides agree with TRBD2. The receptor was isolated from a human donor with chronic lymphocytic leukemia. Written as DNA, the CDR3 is TGTGCCAGCAGTTTTAGGGCGGGAGTTCGGGAGACCCAGTACTTC. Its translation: CASSFRAGVRETQYF.